This TCR beta chain was recovered during a study of cytomegalovirus exposure and HLA in healthy donors. Study-wide findings and caveats: The only immune exposure information that was available was CMV serostatus.

The CDR3 runs 15 residues. Trimming pared 4 bases from V and 4 bases from J, leaving 14 bases between. The germline V gene has CDR1 LGHNA and CDR2 YSLEER. As concerns this clone: Its matching antigen is unknown.

PCR primers comprised 60 Vbeta and 13 Jbeta primers. TCRdb's table, derived via immunoSEQ multiplex PCR, lists solely in-frame clones and lacks some. The sample gives under 150,000 clones, about 82% of which show up once; about 3.7% is in the top ten. The sequence was obtained from a male donor in good health and CMV-seronegative. Sample: PBMCs. V gene TRBV4-3 combines with J gene TRBJ1-5, with D unresolved. In nucleotides, the CDR3 is TGCGCCAGCAGCCCCAATTCAGGTTGGAATCAGCCCCAGCATTTT. This gives the protein CASSPNSGWNQPQHF.